The 29 T cell receptor beta chains reported below all come from one sample, sequenced in a study of early T cells in non-severe SARS-CoV-2 infection. In TCRdb, the 5' RACE reads were re-called with MiXCR into one record per CDR3 protein. The sample lists some 19,000 distinct CDR3 sequences, approximately 4% seen once, with around 7.3% in the top ten. Specimen: whole blood. The source is an adult who was a healthcare worker with PCR-confirmed SARS-CoV-2 infection or an uninfected control (not recorded which).

This clonotype was seen a few times. The chain has TRBV13 and TRBJ2-1, with D perhaps matching TRBD1 (5 bases). CDR1 is PRHDT and CDR2 is FYEKMQ in the germline V gene (reference sequence). V lost 6 bases to trimming and J lost 3 bases, with 9 bases between them. CDR3 size: 13 residues. The CDR3 coding sequence is TGTGCCAGCAGTCGAGACAGCTACAATGAGCAGTTCTTC. Translating gives CASSRDSYNEQFF.

This clonotype was observed at least ten times. The chain links TRBV6-6 to TRBJ1-5; D is ambiguous. With 4 bases removed from V and 0 bases from J, the gap between germline ends came to 16 bases. CDR3 size: 17 residues. The germline V gene encodes CDR1 MNHNY and CDR2 SVGAGI (reference sequence). The CDR3 region has the DNA TGTGCCAGCAGTTTCCAACTCATGGATAATAGCAATCAGCCCCAGCATTTT. Protein sequence: CASSFQLMDNSNQPQHF.

This clonotype was detected many times. The chain links TRBV6-2 or TRBV6-3 to TRBJ2-7; 8 bases match TRBD1. The CDR3 sequence is 15 residues long. Trimming at V came to 4 bases and at J to 2 bases, leaving 7 bases not matched to a gene. Per germline, CDR1 MNHEY and CDR2 SVGEGT. DNA of the CDR3: TGTGCCAGCAGTTCCGCGACAGGGGCGCCCTACGAGCAGTACTTC. This codes for CASSSATGAPYEQYF.

This clonotype appeared many times. V gene TRBV5-6 combines with J gene TRBJ1-6; TRBD1 might be the D (5 bases). This CDR3 contains 13 residues. Trimming left V 4 bases short and J 15 bases short, with 17 bases between. Germline assignment: CDR1 SGHDT and CDR2 YYEEEE. CDR3 sequence (DNA): TGTGCCAGCAGCCCGGGGCCGGACAAGAGCCTCCACTTT. The encoded protein is CASSPGPDKSLHF.

The chain uses TRBV7-6 and TRBJ2-1; D call uncertain. The CDR3 covers 12 residues. The germline V gene encodes CDR1 SGHVS and CDR2 FNYEAQ. V was cut by 4 bases and J by 2 bases, with 3 bases left in between. The CDR3: CASSSPYNEQFF. The CDR3, as DNA: TGTGCCAGCAGCTCCCCCTACAATGAGCAGTTCTTC.

This clonotype is labeled as medium-sized. This chain links TRBV20-1 with TRBJ2-5; D is tentatively TRBD1 or TRBD2 (5 bases each). Per germline, CDR1 DFQATT and CDR2 SNEGSKA (reference sequence). The CDR3 is made up of 15 amino acids. V dropped 2 bases and J dropped 2 bases, with 15 bases sitting between them. CDR3 sequence: CSARLGPGLQETQYF. DNA of the CDR3: TGCAGTGCTAGATTGGGTCCGGGGCTTCAAGAGACCCAGTACTTC.

This clonotype is termed medium-sized. This chain connects TRBV6-2 or TRBV6-3 to TRBJ2-7; the D gene is possibly TRBD1 (6 bases). The CDR3 has 13 residues. Germline CDR1 is MNHEY and CDR2 is SVGEGT. The ends were cut back, 7 bases at V and 11 bases at J, with 21 bases in the middle. CDR3 DNA sequence: TGTGCCAGCAATACGCCGACAGGCCTACGAAAGTACTTC. As protein: CASNTPTGLRKYF.

Notes on this clonotype: A much larger clone sits a single nucleotide away, making a read error possible. The J gene is TRBJ1-5, the V gene TRBV15; 7 bases align to TRBD1. The CDR3 runs to 14 residues. CDR1 is LNHNV and CDR2 is YYDKDF in the germline V gene (reference sequence). The V segment lost 10 bases and the J segment 4 bases; nucleotides outside the gene matches: 10. The CDR3 bases are TGTGCCAGCGGGGTTGGACAGGAAAATCAGCCCCAGCATTTT. Translated, it gives CASGVGQENQPQHF.

This clonotype is judged medium-sized (0.01 to 0.1%). The chain employs TRBV20-1 and TRBJ2-1; 12 positions agree with TRBD2. V gave up 5 bases and J gave up 4 bases; unmatched junction bases: 3. This CDR3 has 14 residues. Per germline, CDR1 DFQATT and CDR2 SNEGSKA (reference sequence). CDR3 coding DNA: TGCAGTGCTCGGACTAGCGGGGATTACAATGAGCAGTTCTTC. It is translated as CSARTSGDYNEQFF.

This clonotype was seen at least ten times. V usage is TRBV12-3 or TRBV12-4 and J usage is TRBJ2-1, with D tentatively TRBD1 (5 bases). Trimming cost V 7 bases and J 1 base, with 14 bases left between them. CDR3 size: 15 residues. The DNA of the CDR3 is TGTGCCAGCATCACCGGGCCAGGGTCCTACAATGAGCAGTTCTTC. Protein product: CASITGPGSYNEQFF.

This clonotype showed up many times. The J gene is TRBJ1-1, the V gene TRBV20-1, with D maybe TRBD1 (6 bases). Between the trimmed V and J ends, which lost 5 bases and 4 bases, there was a span of 17 bases. The CDR3 sequence is 14 residues long. CDR1 and CDR2 (germline): DFQATT, SNEGSKA (reference sequence). CDR3 nucleotides: TGCAGTGCTGCCCCGGGGGGGCGCGGCACTGAAGCTTTCTTT. Encoded protein: CSAAPGGRGTEAFF.

This clonotype was detected many times. This chain joins TRBV11-2 and TRBJ2-2, with D perhaps matching TRBD1 or TRBD2 (7 bases each). Germline V lookup: CDR1 SGHAT, CDR2 FQNNGV. Trimming stripped 6 bases from V and 7 bases from J, with 18 bases between. The CDR3 extends over 15 amino acids. In DNA form, the CDR3 reads TGTGCCAGCAGTTTAAGCGGGACAGAAGGCGGGGAGCTGTTTTTT. Translated: CASSLSGTEGGELFF.

Many counts were recorded for this clonotype. This chain uses TRBV29-1 with TRBJ1-5, with 11 bases aligning to TRBD1. J was trimmed by 6 bases and V by 5 bases; bases with no gene match: 6. The CDR3 is 14 residues long. Per germline, CDR1 SQVTM and CDR2 ANQGSEA. CDR3 nucleotide sequence: TGCAGCGTTCGATCCGGGACAGGGGGTCAGCCCCAGCATTTT. Its protein is CSVRSGTGGQPQHF.

This clonotype was picked up many times. The chain links TRBV10-3 to TRBJ2-1; D not certain. CDR3 length equals 13 residues. Germline V gives CDR1 ENHRY, CDR2 SYGVKD. Trimming took off 7 bases at V and 7 bases at J, with 14 bases between the two ends. CDR3 amino acids: CAITMRIENEQFF. CDR3 nucleotide sequence: TGTGCCATCACCATGAGGATAGAGAATGAGCAGTTCTTC.

This clonotype was counted ten times or more. This chain joins TRBV12-2 and TRBJ1-5; the listed D gene, TRBD1, was not tested against the DNA. TRBV12-2 is termed a pseudogene. The CDR3 consists of 18 residues. This CDR3 reads CASRLAQNRQALNQPQHF. In DNA form, the CDR3 reads TGTGCAAGTCGCTTAGCACAAAATAGACAGGCGCTTAATCAGCCCCAGCATTTT.

A few counts support this clonotype. This chain joins TRBV7-9 and TRBJ2-1, with D perhaps matching TRBD2 (5 bases). V dropped 5 bases and J dropped 14 bases, with 13 bases sitting between them. The CDR3 is 11 residues long. Per the germline V gene, CDR1 is SEHNR and CDR2 is FQNEAQ (reference sequence). The CDR3 here is CASSAGLFKFF. In nucleotides, the CDR3 is TGTGCCAGCAGCGCCGGACTCTTCAAGTTCTTC.

This clonotype was counted ten times or more. This chain uses TRBV6-2 or TRBV6-3 with TRBJ1-1; no clear D gene. This CDR3 comprises 13 residues. V was clipped by 9 bases and J by 4 bases, with 15 bases between them. The V gene's germline CDR1 is MNHEY and CDR2 SVGEGT. CDR3 amino acids: CASTRGPITEAFF. As DNA, the CDR3 is TGTGCCAGTACTCGTGGGCCGATCACTGAAGCTTTCTTT.

There are many counts of this clonotype. The J gene is TRBJ2-7, the V gene TRBV3-1; D gene ambiguous. From germline, CDR1 is LGHDT and CDR2 YNNKEL (reference sequence). There are 15 residues in the CDR3. Trimming removed 4 bases at V and 1 base at J, with 14 bases between. The CDR3 bases are TGTGCCAGCAGCCCCCCGGGTGGCAGATCCTACGAGCAGTACTTC. Translating gives CASSPPGGRSYEQYF.

This clonotype counts as medium-sized. The CDR3 DNA reads TGCAGCACCCCCGGTAGCCAGGGCGACTACAATGAGCAGTTCTTC. This translates into CSTPGSQGDYNEQFF. The chain carries TRBV20-1 and TRBJ2-1; TRBD1 is a possible D gene (5 bases). Germline V gives CDR1 DFQATT, CDR2 SNEGSKA (reference sequence). The CDR3 spans 15 residues.

This clonotype showed up many times. The CDR3: CASSVRDRVWDTQYF. The CDR3 DNA follows: TGTGCCAGCAGTGTGCGGGACAGGGTTTGGGATACGCAGTATTTT. The chain recombines TRBV6-4 with TRBJ2-3, with 9 bases aligning to TRBD1. The V gene end was trimmed by 4 bases and the J gene end by 6 bases; junction bases not matched to a gene: 8. The germline V gene encodes CDR1 MRHNA and CDR2 SNTAGT. The CDR3 runs to 15 residues.

There are many counts of this clonotype. V and J are TRBV27 and TRBJ1-1; a possible D gene is TRBD1 (6 bases). V was shortened by 5 bases and J by 5 bases, with 18 bases between the two germline ends. The germline gives CDR1 MNHEY, CDR2 SMNVEV (reference sequence). This CDR3 has 15 amino acids. This chain's CDR3 is CASSIPRGCWTEAFF. The CDR3 DNA reads TGTGCCAGCAGTATCCCCAGGGGCTGTTGGACTGAAGCTTTCTTT.

This clonotype was detected ten times or more. This chain joins TRBV2 and TRBJ1-3, with TRBD1 identical over 7 bases. The germline V gene encodes CDR1 SNHLY and CDR2 FYNNEI. V gave up 8 bases and J gave up 2 bases; unmatched junction bases: 9. The CDR3 contains 15 residues. CDR3 coding DNA: TGTGCCAGCTCGGCCGGGACAGTCGCTGGAAACACCATATATTTT. Translation gives CASSAGTVAGNTIYF.

This clonotype turned up a few times. The CDR3, as DNA: TGCAGTGCTCATTTGCCAGGGGGACAAGAGACCCAGTACTTC. Amino acid sequence: CSAHLPGGQETQYF. The rearrangement links TRBV20-1 to TRBJ2-5; 7 bases match TRBD1. The CDR3 totals 14 residues. From germline, CDR1 is DFQATT and CDR2 SNEGSKA (reference sequence). The J segment lost 2 bases and the V segment lost 5 bases, leaving 8 bases of the junction unmatched.

V and J are TRBV7-9 and TRBJ1-1; 7 bases are a match to TRBD1. Germline CDR1 is SEHNR and CDR2 is FQNEAQ (reference sequence). There are 15 residues in the CDR3. V dropped 3 bases and J dropped 3; count of bases not matched to a gene: 7. The CDR3 loop reads CASSFTGATDTEAFF. Here the CDR3 DNA reads TGTGCCAGCAGCTTTACAGGGGCCACAGACACTGAAGCTTTCTTT.

There are many counts of this clonotype. The rearrangement joins TRBV9 to TRBJ1-4, with a weak D call TRBD1 (5 bases). Trimming took 1 base from V and 6 from J, leaving 13 bases between them. The V gene's germline CDR1 is SGDLS and CDR2 YYNGEE. The CDR3 runs to 15 residues. DNA of the CDR3: TGTGCCAGCAGCGTAACGGGGACTCCGGATGAAAAACTGTTTTTT. This translates into CASSVTGTPDEKLFF.

This clonotype has at least ten counts. The chain carries TRBV6-2 or TRBV6-3 and TRBJ1-2; D is ambiguous. Trimming removed 8 bases from V and 4 bases from J, with 14 bases in between. Germline CDR1 reads MNHEY; CDR2 reads SVGEGT. This CDR3 is built from 13 residues. CDR3 in amino acids: CASCRRWAYGYTF. The CDR3 nucleotides are TGTGCCAGCTGTCGCAGGTGGGCCTATGGCTACACCTTC.

This clonotype has a count of ten or more. The chain carries TRBV6-5 and TRBJ2-4; D is perhaps TRBD1 or TRBD2 (5 bases each). Per germline, CDR1 MNHEY and CDR2 SVGAGI. V lost 8 bases and J lost 6, with 11 bases in between. The CDR3 covers 12 residues. The chain's CDR3 is CASGTLGNIQYF. DNA for the CDR3: TGTGCCAGCGGGACCCTTGGAAACATTCAGTACTTC.

This chain links TRBV12-3 or TRBV12-4 with TRBJ2-5; TRBD2 matches at 12 bases. Unmatched junction bases numbered 4, after V lost 5 bases and J lost 3 bases. CDR3 length: 15 amino acids. CDR3 nucleotide sequence: TGTGCCAGCAGTACCCGGACTAGCGGGAAAGAGACCCAGTACTTC. Its translation: CASSTRTSGKETQYF.

At least ten counts were recorded for this clonotype. This rearrangement joins TRBV6-2 or TRBV6-3 to TRBJ1-1; D gene unclear. Looked up from germline, CDR1 is MNHEY and CDR2 is SVGEGT. V lost 8 bases and J lost 2, with 9 bases in between. The CDR3 totals 12 residues. Here the CDR3 reads CASGSTNTEAFF. The CDR3 nucleotides read TGTGCCAGCGGCAGTACAAACACTGAAGCTTTCTTT.